These T cell receptor beta chains were read from a single sample in a study of cytomegalovirus exposure and HLA in healthy donors. Produced via immunoSEQ multiplex PCR; TCRdb's table is partial and in-frame only. The repertoire holds 130,000 or so clones, with approximately 87% as singletons. Sequencing was performed on PBMCs. All receptors come from a woman aged 30 to 39 in good health and CMV-seronegative. Each CDR3 is given with its conserved first and last residue. D genes are given only for firm matches. Rows may omit the clone size; those that give it use once, few, many or a size class.

clone size	V gene	D gene	J gene	CDR3 DNA	CDR3 protein
-	TRBV9	TRBD1	TRBJ1-1	TGTGCCAGCAGCTCGACAGGGGGCTGGACTGAAGCTTTCTTT	CASSSTGGWTEAFF
-	TRBV7-2	TRBD2	TRBJ2-1	TGTGCCAGCAGCCACACCCGGACTAGCGGGGGGAGGAATGAGCAGTTCTTC	CASSHTRTSGGRNEQFF
many	TRBV2	-	TRBJ2-7	TGTGCCAGCAATGGCCTCTTCTCCTACGAGCAGTACTTC	CASNGLFSYEQYF
-	TRBV13	TRBD1	TRBJ1-3	TGTGCCAGCAGCGTAGGACAGGGGCTAGCTGGAAACACCATATATTTT	CASSVGQGLAGNTIYF
-	TRBV5-5	TRBD1	TRBJ1-4	TGTGCCAGCAGCTTGGGGACAGGGATTAATGAAAAACTGTTTTTT	CASSLGTGINEKLFF
-	TRBV19	TRBD1	TRBJ1-6	TGTGCCAGTAGGGACAGGGGGGGGTCACCCCTCCACTTT	CASRDRGGSPLHF
-	TRBV2	-	TRBJ2-7	TGTGCCAGCAGGCGGCCAGGGGCCAGGGAGCAGTACTTC	CASRRPGAREQYF
few	TRBV2	-	TRBJ1-2	TGTGCCAGCACGGGGGGAGGCTATGGCTACACCTTC	CASTGGGYGYTF
-	TRBV9	TRBD2	TRBJ2-1	TGTGCCAGCAGCGTAGCTCTAGCGGGGGAGTACAATGAGCAGTTCTTC	CASSVALAGEYNEQFF
-	TRBV9	-	TRBJ2-3	TGTGCCAGCAGCGTAGGGGGCATTGGGACAGATACGCAGTATTTT	CASSVGGIGTDTQYF
-	TRBV9	-	TRBJ2-5	TGTGCCAGCAGCGTTCTCAGGGGGGTTCCCTACCAAGAGACCCAGTACTTC	CASSVLRGVPYQETQYF
-	TRBV4-2	TRBD1	TRBJ2-7	TGTGCCAGCAGCCCGCTGACAGGGGGGAATTACGAGCAGTACTTC	CASSPLTGGNYEQYF
once	TRBV19	TRBD2	TRBJ2-5	TGTGCCAGTAGGGGACTAGCGGGGGGTACGTACCAAGAGACCCAGTACTTC	CASRGLAGGTYQETQYF
-	TRBV5-1	TRBD1	TRBJ1-4	TGCGCCCCGAGCAGGACAAGGACAGGGGAAGAAAAACTGTTTTTT	CAPSRTRTGEEKLFF
-	TRBV12-2	-	TRBJ1-4	-	CASRLHTYFCATNEKLFF
-	TRBV5-6	TRBD2	TRBJ2-1	TGTGCCAGCAGCCCCGCCCGACTAGCGGGGGGCGGGTACAATGAGCAGTTCTTC	CASSPARLAGGGYNEQFF
-	TRBV6-1	TRBD1	TRBJ2-4	TGTGCCAGCAGCAGACAGGGGGAAAACATTCAGTACTTC	CASSRQGENIQYF
-	TRBV7-9	TRBD2	TRBJ2-7	TGTGCCAGCAGCTTTCTAGCGGGGATACCGAGCTCCTACGAGCAGTACTTC	CASSFLAGIPSSYEQYF
-	TRBV4-1	-	TRBJ2-3	TGCGCCAGCAGCCAACTTACTAGCACAGATACGCAGTATTTT	CASSQLTSTDTQYF
-	TRBV5-1	TRBD1	TRBJ2-5	TGCGCCAGCAGCTTGACAGGGGGCCAAGAGACCCAGTACTTC	CASSLTGGQETQYF
-	TRBV30	-	TRBJ1-1	TGTGCCTGGAGTCGGGGGGGGAACACTGAAGCTTTCTTT	CAWSRGGNTEAFF
-	TRBV15	TRBD1	TRBJ1-1	TGTGCCACCAGCAGGGGGGACAGGGGGAGTATCACTGAAGCTTTCTTT	CATSRGDRGSITEAFF
-	TRBV27	-	TRBJ1-4	TGTGCCAGCAGTTTACTAGGATCTAATGAAAAACTGTTTTTT	CASSLLGSNEKLFF
-	TRBV27	TRBD1	TRBJ1-2	TGTGCCAGCAGTTTACTTGGGACAGGCGGCTACACCTTC	CASSLLGTGGYTF
-	TRBV5-5	TRBD2	TRBJ2-3	TGTGCCAGCAGCTTGGCTAGCGGGGGTTCAGATACGCAGTATTTT	CASSLASGGSDTQYF
once	TRBV5-4	-	TRBJ1-3	TGTGCCAGCAGCAGGGACAAGAGCTCTGGAAACACCATATATTTT	CASSRDKSSGNTIYF
-	TRBV6-5	-	TRBJ1-1	TGTGCCAGCAGTTACTCTGGGGGGGCAGAGGTTGAAGCTTTCTTT	CASSYSGGAEVEAFF
-	TRBV5-6	-	TRBJ2-7	TGTGCCAGCAGCTTGGGGCAGTTACCTGGCGAGCAGTACTTC	CASSLGQLPGEQYF
-	TRBV11-3	-	TRBJ2-7	TGTGCCAGCACCTCTCCGGGCTACGAGCAGTACTTC	CASTSPGYEQYF
-	TRBV10-1	-	TRBJ1-1	TGCGCCAGCAGCGCGGGGGACTTTAGCATGAACACTGAAGCTTTCTTT	CASSAGDFSMNTEAFF
-	TRBV30	TRBD2	TRBJ2-3	TGTGCCTACAAGACTAGCGGGGCCGCCAGAGATACGCAGTATTTT	CAYKTSGAARDTQYF
-	TRBV5-5	-	TRBJ1-2	TGTGCCAGCAGTACAGGGTTTACGGGCTACACCTTC	CASSTGFTGYTF
-	TRBV18	TRBD1	TRBJ2-7	TGTGCCAGCTCACCACGGACAGGGAGAGGGGAGCAGTACTTC	CASSPRTGRGEQYF
-	TRBV27	-	TRBJ1-5	TGTGCCAGCAGCCCGAGGGCCGGCGGAGATAGCAATCAGCCCCAGCATTTT	CASSPRAGGDSNQPQHF
once	TRBV6-5	-	TRBJ2-7	TGTGCCAGCAGTTACTCGGGGTCAGGGCCCTACGAGCAGTACTTC	CASSYSGSGPYEQYF
-	TRBV10-1	TRBD1	TRBJ1-5	TGCGCCAGCAGAGTCGAAGGGACAGACCCTAGCAATCAGCCCCAGCATTTT	CASRVEGTDPSNQPQHF
-	TRBV7-6	TRBD1	TRBJ2-3	TGTGCCAGCAGCCGAGGACAGGAAGGGGGCACAGATACGCAGTATTTT	CASSRGQEGGTDTQYF
-	TRBV7-8	TRBD2	TRBJ2-1	TGTGCCAGCAGCCCACCGGGAGGGAATGAGCAGTTCTTC	CASSPPGGNEQFF
-	TRBV11-3	TRBD1	TRBJ2-7	TGTGCCAGCAGCCGCCGGGACAGCTCCTACGAGCAGTACTTC	CASSRRDSSYEQYF
-	TRBV6-5	-	TRBJ1-6	TGTGCCAGCACACGGACCAGGGATAATTCACCCCTCCACTTT	CASTRTRDNSPLHF
-	TRBV18	TRBD1	TRBJ1-1	TGTGCCAGCTCACCCCTTCCGGACAGGGGACACACTGAAGCTTTCTTT	CASSPLPDRGHTEAFF
-	TRBV9	-	TRBJ1-2	TGTGCCAGCAGCGTAGGAAGCAGGCTTAACTATGGCTACACCTTC	CASSVGSRLNYGYTF
-	TRBV7-6	-	TRBJ1-1	TGTGCCAGCAGCCCCCGGTGGGGCACACACACTGAAGCTTTCTTT	CASSPRWGTHTEAFF
-	TRBV7-2	TRBD2	TRBJ2-2	TGTGCCAGCAGCTCGACTAGCGGGAACACCGGGGAGCTGTTTTTT	CASSSTSGNTGELFF
once	TRBV7-9	-	TRBJ2-4	TGTGCCAGCAGCTGGGACACCAAAAACATTCAGTACTTC	CASSWDTKNIQYF